The rows below give T cell receptor beta chains drawn from one sample of a study of shared clonotypes between healthy human individuals. Clones were sequenced by immunoSEQ multiplex PCR, and TCRdb holds only the in-frame ones, with some missing. The data hold roughly 1,000,000 clones, with approximately 78% observed a single time. Source material: memory CD4+ T cells from PBMCs. The receptor set was obtained from a man younger than 35 in good health. Some clones in this sample may be carry-over from other donors' samples. Both conserved end residues are trimmed from each CDR3.

CDR3aa: ATRPSHNQPQH; j_gene: TRBJ1-5; len: 11; v_gene: TRBV6-6
CDR3aa: ASRERTGNYGYT; j_gene: TRBJ1-2; len: 12; v_gene: TRBV5-1
CDR3aa: ASSLAGSSNQPQH; j_gene: TRBJ1-5; len: 13; v_gene: TRBV7-9
CDR3aa: ASSPGTGAGNTIY; j_gene: TRBJ1-3; len: 13; v_gene: TRBV18
CDR3aa: ASSVGLVRPETQY; j_gene: TRBJ2-5; len: 13; v_gene: TRBV9
CDR3aa: ASSLASGSFNEQY; j_gene: TRBJ2-7; len: 13; v_gene: TRBV18
CDR3aa: ASRDSDQPQH; j_gene: TRBJ1-5; len: 10; v_gene: TRBV6-6
CDR3aa: ASSYSTDTQY; j_gene: TRBJ2-3; len: 10; v_gene: TRBV5-1
CDR3aa: ASSWEVDGYT; j_gene: TRBJ1-2; len: 10; v_gene: TRBV7-9
CDR3aa: ASSQPPGTSGRARYEQY; j_gene: TRBJ2-7; len: 17; v_gene: TRBV4-1
CDR3aa: ASSLAQETQY; j_gene: TRBJ2-5; len: 10; v_gene: TRBV5-1
CDR3aa: AIQGANTEAF; j_gene: TRBJ1-1; len: 10; v_gene: TRBV10-3
CDR3aa: ASSPSGAANYGYT; j_gene: TRBJ1-2; len: 13; v_gene: TRBV18
CDR3aa: ASSPRLAGSQNIQY; j_gene: TRBJ2-4; len: 14; v_gene: TRBV27
CDR3aa: ASSQQRGSTDTQY; j_gene: TRBJ2-3; len: 13; v_gene: TRBV4-1
CDR3aa: ASKLAGEGTDTQY; j_gene: TRBJ2-3; len: 13; v_gene: TRBV9
CDR3aa: ASSTGTQGWSQPQH; j_gene: TRBJ1-5; len: 14; v_gene: TRBV19